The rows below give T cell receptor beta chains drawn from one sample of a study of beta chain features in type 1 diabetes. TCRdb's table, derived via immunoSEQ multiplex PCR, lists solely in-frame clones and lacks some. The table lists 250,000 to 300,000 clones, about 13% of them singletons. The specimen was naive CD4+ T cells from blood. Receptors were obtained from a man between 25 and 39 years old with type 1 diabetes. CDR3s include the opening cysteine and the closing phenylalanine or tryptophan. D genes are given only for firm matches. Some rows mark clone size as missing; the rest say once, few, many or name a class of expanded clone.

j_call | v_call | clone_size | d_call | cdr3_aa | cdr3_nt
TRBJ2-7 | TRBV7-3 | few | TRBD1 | CASSLQGASEQYF | TGTGCCAGCAGCCTACAGGGGGCCAGCGAGCAGTACTTC
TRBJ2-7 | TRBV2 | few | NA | CASSERSLSYEQYF | TGTGCCAGCAGTGAACGCAGTCTCTCCTACGAGCAGTACTTC
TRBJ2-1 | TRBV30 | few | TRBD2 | CAWRAGLAGTNEQFF | TGTGCCTGGAGGGCGGGACTAGCGGGGACAAATGAGCAGTTCTTC
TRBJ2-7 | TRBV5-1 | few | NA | CASSLLQGWQYF | TGCGCCAGCAGCTTGCTGCAGGGTTGGCAGTACTTC
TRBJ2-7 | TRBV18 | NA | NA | CASSPMVQGGEQYF | TGTGCCAGCTCACCTATGGTACAGGGTGGCGAGCAGTACTTC
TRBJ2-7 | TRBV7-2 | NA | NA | CASSLVFGSSYEQYF | TGTGCCAGCAGCTTAGTCTTCGGGAGCTCCTACGAGCAGTACTTC
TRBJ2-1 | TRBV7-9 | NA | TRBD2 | CASSLAAGAEQFF | TGTGCCAGCAGCTTAGCGGCGGGAGCTGAGCAGTTCTTC
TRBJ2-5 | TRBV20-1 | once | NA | CSARGGAQYF | TGCAGTGCTAGAGGAGGTGCGCAGTACTTC
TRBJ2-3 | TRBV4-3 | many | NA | CASSQGDYSLSTDTQYF | TGCGCCAGCAGCCAAGGCGATTACAGCCTTAGCACAGATACGCAGTATTTT
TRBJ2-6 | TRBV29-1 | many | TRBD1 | CSVGQGSSGANVLTF | TGCAGCGTTGGACAGGGAAGCTCTGGGGCCAACGTCCTGACTTTC
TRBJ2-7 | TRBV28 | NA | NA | CASTRRLGEQYF | TGTGCCAGCACTCGGCGGTTGGGCGAGCAGTACTTC
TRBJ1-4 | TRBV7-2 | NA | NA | CASSLDRTRSEKLFF | TGTGCCAGCAGCTTAGACAGGACAAGAAGCGAAAAACTGTTTTTT
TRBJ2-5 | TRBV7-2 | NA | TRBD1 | CASSFPDRRSETQYF | TGTGCCAGCAGCTTTCCGGACAGGCGCTCAGAGACCCAGTACTTC
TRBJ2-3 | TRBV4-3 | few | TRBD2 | CASSQSLAHEREPPAIGYF | TGCGCCAGCAGCCAGTCCCTAGCCCATGAGCGGGAGCCACCCGCGATTGGGTATTTT
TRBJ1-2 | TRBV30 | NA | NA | CAWSKSGGARRMRYTF | TGTGCCTGGAGTAAATCCGGGGGGGCGCGCCGAATGCGATACACCTTC
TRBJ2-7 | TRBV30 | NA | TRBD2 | CAWTGSGRTYEQYF | TGTGCCTGGACTGGGAGCGGGAGGACCTACGAGCAGTACTTC
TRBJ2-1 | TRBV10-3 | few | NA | CAISEDVTQNEQFF | TGTGCCATCAGTGAGGACGTGACACAAAATGAGCAGTTCTTC